This TCR beta chain was obtained from a study of T cells in localized non-small cell lung cancer. Data came from immunoSEQ multiplex PCR; TCRdb stores just in-frame clones and leaves some out. The sample has about 11,000 clones, around four fifths seen once. In regard to this clone: Antigen: not known.

Study-level findings and limits: Turning up in adjacent lung were a median around 60 of the top 100 tumor clones.

Trimming removed 4 bases at V and 0 bases at J, with 19 bases between. The CDR3 sequence is 17 residues long. The germline gives CDR1 SGHVS, CDR2 FQNEAQ. Sequenced material: peripheral blood mononuclear cells, taken before any cancer treatment. This TCR was sampled from a female donor older than 55 with stage II lung adenocarcinoma. The V gene is TRBV7-8, the J gene TRBJ2-7; D is unclear. CDR3 bases: TGTGCCAGCAGCTCGACCCTAGGATACTCGAGCTCCTACGAGCAGTACTTC. Translation gives CASSSTLGYSSSYEQYF.